The clone carrying this TCR beta chain was seen only once. Its antigen is not known. In germline, CDR1 is LNHNV, CDR2 YYDKDF (reference sequence). Unmatched junction bases numbered 8, after V lost 0 bases and J lost 0 bases. This CDR3 comprises 18 residues. Sequencing relied on a cDNA template that was reverse transcribed from extracted RNA. Sequencing was performed with immunoSEQ multiplex PCR; in TCRdb, only in-frame clones are kept and a portion is missing. The sample holds fewer than 70,000 clones, roughly two fifths seen once. The sample originates from a study of CD8+ T cells in alopecia areata. Study outcomes and limitations: The study found higher clonality in lesional than normal scalp, especially in alopecia totalis/universalis. Normal skin's resident alphabeta T cells are also sequenced in scalp samples.

Both peripheral blood and punch biopsies of lesional scalp skin were obtained from patients who had alopecia areata. The authors sorted CD4+ and CD8+ T cells from PBMCs. The sample was NKG2D-low CD8+ T cells sorted from blood. The chain recombines TRBV15 with TRBJ2-7; 10 bases agree with TRBD1. The source of this sequence is a human donor with alopecia areata. The CDR3 sequence is CATSRDGPGQGLSYEQYF. For the CDR3, the DNA is TGTGCCACCAGCAGAGACGGTCCGGGACAGGGGCTCTCCTACGAGCAGTACTTC.